The next 24 T cell receptor beta chains were all read from a single sample in a study of human T cells and chemical hapten exposure. TCRdb reprocessed the RACE reads with MiXCR, giving one entry per CDR3 protein. The data contain about 99,000 distinct CDR3 sequences, 9.5% to 15% of them singletons. Specified time point: patch test 1, 2 weeks after DPC sensitization. This sample's treatment: therapeutic diphenylcyclopropenone sensitization with weekly scalp DPC. The specimen was whole blood, collected in connection with sensitization to the hapten diphenylcyclopropenone (DPC). These receptor sequences come from a middle-aged woman with alopecia areata. Some clones in this sample may be carry-over from other donors' samples.

The genes are TRBV12-3 or TRBV12-4 and TRBJ1-2; a weak D match, TRBD1 (5 bases). The CDR3 consists of 14 residues. The V gene lost 8 bases and the J gene lost 2 bases, with 15 bases spanning the gap. In DNA form, the CDR3 reads TGTGCCAGCTCTTTCAGGGTTTTGAACTATGGCTACACCTTC. It encodes CASSFRVLNYGYTF.

V gene TRBV5-1 combines with J gene TRBJ2-3, with TRBD2 matching 9 bases. J lost 5 bases, V lost 0 bases, and 10 bases had no gene match. The CDR3 is 17 residues long. Germline V gene lookup returns CDR1 SGHRS and CDR2 YFSETQ. The CDR3 reads CASSLGRLAALRDTQYF. Here the CDR3 DNA reads TGCGCCAGCAGCTTGGGCAGACTAGCGGCCTTGCGAGATACGCAGTATTTT.

This clonotype was detected only a few times. V and J are TRBV14 and TRBJ2-2; 8 bases map to TRBD1. The CDR3 consists of 14 residues. After removal of 4 bases from V and 5 bases from J, the junction contained 3 bases not matched to a gene. CDR1 and CDR2 from the germline V gene are SGHDN and FVKESK. The CDR3 bases are TGTGCCAGCAGCCTTAGGACAGGGACCGGGGAGCTGTTTTTT. Translating it yields CASSLRTGTGELFF. The variable domain in full, completed from reference TRBV14 and TRBJ2-2, reads EAGVTQFPSHSVIEKGQTVTLRCDPISGHDNLYWYRRVMGKEIKFLLHFVKESKQDESGMPNNRFLAERTGGTYSTLKVQPAELEDSGVYFCASSLRTGTGELFFGEGSRLTVL.

This chain connects TRBV5-1 to TRBJ2-3, with D perhaps matching TRBD1 or TRBD2 (5 bases each). CDR1 and CDR2 from the germline V gene are SGHRS and YFSETQ. The CDR3 runs 15 residues. V was cut by 2 bases and J by 4 bases, with 14 bases left in between. The CDR3 protein is CASSFTGQQPDTQYF. The CDR3 DNA reads TGCGCCAGCAGCTTTACGGGGCAGCAACCAGATACGCAGTATTTT.

This clonotype was found many times. The rearrangement joins TRBV6-2 or TRBV6-3 to TRBJ2-4, with 9 positions matching TRBD1. Trimming at V came to 5 bases and at J to 5 bases, leaving 1 base not matched to a gene. Germline CDR1 and CDR2: MNHEY and SVGEGT. The CDR3 runs to 13 residues. The DNA of the CDR3 is TGTGCCAGCAGTAGGACAGGGGAAAACATTCAGTACTTC. Its protein is CASSRTGENIQYF.

This chain connects TRBV4-2 to TRBJ2-7; possible D gene TRBD1, 6 bases. The V gene's germline CDR1 is LGHNA and CDR2 YNFKEQ. CDR3 size: 15 residues. Trimming left V 0 bases short and J 2 bases short, with 11 bases between. The CDR3 DNA reads as TGTGCCAGCAGCCAAGAGTGGCCAGGGGCCTACGAGCAGTACTTC. As protein: CASSQEWPGAYEQYF.

In its sample, this clonotype was seen a few times. The chain has TRBV24-1 and TRBJ2-2; 9 bases fit TRBD2. The CDR3 contains 14 residues. V shed 9 bases and J 7 bases; nucleotides not matched to a gene: 8. Germline V gene sequence: CDR1 KGHDR, CDR2 SFDVKD. CDR3 nucleotides: TGTGCCACCGGGCGAGCGGGAGGTATCGGGGAGCTGTTTTTT. It yields the protein CATGRAGGIGELFF.

This clonotype has only a few counts. The rearrangement links TRBV19 to TRBJ1-6; no clear D gene. CDR1 and CDR2 from the germline V gene are LNHDA and SQIVND (reference sequence). CDR3 length: 14 residues. The V gene lost 1 base and the J gene lost 7 bases, with 8 bases spanning the gap. The CDR3 bases are TGTGCCAGTAGTATAGGAACGGACAATTCACCCCTCCACTTT. Its protein is CASSIGTDNSPLHF.

This sequence joins TRBV28 and TRBJ2-3; the D gene is possibly TRBD2 (6 bases). The CDR3 loop spans 15 amino acids. Germline V gene data show CDR1 as MDHEN and CDR2 as SYDVKM. The ends were cut back, 4 bases at V and 1 base at J, with 12 bases in the middle. In DNA, the CDR3 is TGTGCCAGCAGTTCCCTTTGGGGGGGCACAGATACGCAGTATTTT. Amino acid sequence: CASSSLWGGTDTQYF.

The gene calls are TRBV20-1 and TRBJ2-7; 11 bases agree with TRBD2. The trim removed 2 bases at V and 3 bases at J, leaving 6 bases unmatched. Germline CDR1 DFQATT, CDR2 SNEGSKA (reference sequence). This CDR3 comprises 15 residues. The DNA for the CDR3 is TGCAGTGCTAGACTTGGACTAGCGGGTCACTACGAGCAGTACTTC. Translation: CSARLGLAGHYEQYF.

This clonotype was found a few times. The gene calls are TRBV18 and TRBJ2-1; TRBD1 agrees at 8 bases. The J segment lost 2 bases and the V segment lost 3 bases, leaving 9 bases of the junction unmatched. The CDR3 covers 17 residues. Germline CDR1 is KGHSH and CDR2 is LQKENI. CDR3 nucleotide sequence: TGTGCCAGCTCACCCGATTACGGACAGGGCCCCTACAATGAGCAGTTCTTC. This encodes CASSPDYGQGPYNEQFF.

This clonotype was found many times. The genes are TRBV24-1 and TRBJ2-2; TRBD2 matches at 14 bases. The germline CDR1 and CDR2 sequences are KGHDR and SFDVKD. The CDR3 is 18 amino acids. Trimming cost V 3 bases and J 5 bases; bases outside gene matches: 7. CDR3 coding DNA: TGTGCCACCAGTGATACGGGACTAGCGGGAGTAAAAACCGGGGAGCTGTTTTTT. Protein sequence: CATSDTGLAGVKTGELFF.

The chain combines TRBV20-1 with TRBJ2-1, with 15 bases that match TRBD2. Germline CDR1 and CDR2: DFQATT and SNEGSKA (reference sequence). There are 14 residues in the CDR3. Trimming took 6 bases from V and 8 from J; bases not matched to a gene: 5. The CDR3 sequence is CSASGLAGGHEQFF. The CDR3 bases are TGCAGTGCGAGCGGACTAGCGGGAGGGCATGAGCAGTTCTTC.

Many counts were recorded for this clonotype. V is TRBV7-2 and J is TRBJ2-2; D perhaps matches TRBD1 (5 bases). Germline V CDR1 and CDR2: SGHTA, FQGNSA. This CDR3 is built from 16 residues. The V and J ends lost 3 bases and 6 bases respectively, with 17 bases between them. CDR3 residues: CASSFSPQGLAGELFF. The CDR3 nucleotides read TGTGCCAGCAGCTTCAGCCCCCAGGGTCTAGCCGGGGAGCTGTTTTTT.

The sample holds a few counts of this clonotype. V is TRBV2 and J is TRBJ1-2; 9 bases map to TRBD1. CDR3 length equals 13 residues. The germline gives CDR1 SNHLY, CDR2 FYNNEI. V gave up 6 bases and J gave up 6 bases; unmatched junction bases: 5. This CDR3 reads CASRKQGANGYTF. CDR3 nucleotides: TGTGCCAGCAGGAAACAGGGGGCTAATGGCTACACCTTC. The complete variable domain, with remaining parts taken from reference TRBV2 and TRBJ1-2, reads EPEVTQTPSHQVTQMGQEVILRCVPISNHLYFYWYRQILGQKVEFLVSFYNNEISEKSEIFDDQFSVERPDGSNFTLKIRSTKLEDSAMYFCASRKQGANGYTFGSGTRLTVV.

This clonotype was observed at least ten times. The gene calls are TRBV3-1 and TRBJ2-7; 8 bases align to TRBD1. V dropped 3 bases and J dropped 2; count of bases not matched to a gene: 6. CDR1 and CDR2 (germline): LGHDT, YNNKEL (reference sequence). CDR3 length: 15 residues. The CDR3 DNA follows: TGTGCCAGCAGCCAGGTCGGACAGGGAACCTACGAGCAGTACTTC. Protein: CASSQVGQGTYEQYF.

In this sample, this clonotype turned up many times. CDR3 residues: CASSLDGGSSYNEQFF. The CDR3, as DNA: TGTGCCAGCAGCTTAGATGGCGGGAGTAGTTACAATGAGCAGTTCTTC. The chain recombines TRBV13 with TRBJ2-1; 7 nucleotides match TRBD2. This CDR3 is 16 amino acids long. The ends lost 1 base at V and 4 bases at J; junction bases unmatched: 7. CDR1 and CDR2 from the germline V gene are PRHDT and FYEKMQ (reference sequence).

This clonotype has at least ten counts. The chain uses TRBV27 and TRBJ2-6, with D unclear. The CDR3 totals 15 residues. V was cut by 6 bases and J by 3 bases, with 12 bases left in between. The germline CDR1 and CDR2 sequences are MNHEY and SMNVEV (reference sequence). This CDR3 is CASRPPVVGANVLTF. The CDR3 DNA is TGTGCCAGCAGGCCACCTGTTGTTGGGGCCAACGTCCTGACTTTC.

A few counts support this clonotype. CDR3 nucleotide sequence: TGCGCCAGCAGTGAGACATCCCTAGGATTCCCAGGGATGGTCGACACTGAAGCTTTCTTT. Its translation: CASSETSLGFPGMVDTEAFF. The V gene is TRBV10-1, the J gene TRBJ1-1; D might be TRBD1 (5 bases). The CDR3 covers 20 residues. Germline V lookup: CDR1 WNHNN, CDR2 SYGVQD (reference sequence). V lost 2 bases, J lost 3 bases, and 28 bases lay in between.

This clonotype appeared a few times. This rearrangement joins TRBV27 to TRBJ2-7; TRBD1 agrees at 7 bases. This CDR3 region has 14 residues. Looked up from germline, CDR1 is MNHEY and CDR2 is SMNVEV (reference sequence). V lost 3 bases, J lost 6 bases, and 8 bases stayed unmatched. CDR3 DNA sequence: TGTGCCAGCAGTTTCGGGCAGGGGGTTGGCGAGCAGTACTTC. It specifies CASSFGQGVGEQYF.

This sequence joins TRBV4-2 and TRBJ2-3; D not resolved. The V end lost 1 base, the J end lost 0 bases, and 8 bases lay between the germline ends. This CDR3 comprises 15 residues. The germline V gene has CDR1 LGHNA and CDR2 YNFKEQ. The CDR3 DNA is TGTGCCAGCAGCCAAGTCTGGCAGAGCACAGATACGCAGTATTTT. Amino acids: CASSQVWQSTDTQYF.

The rearrangement joins TRBV12-3 or TRBV12-4 to TRBJ1-1, with a possible D match to TRBD1 (6 bases). The CDR3 extends over 13 amino acids. The V end lost 5 bases, the J end lost 7 bases, and 14 bases lay between the germline ends. DNA for the CDR3: TGTGCCAGCAGTCCCTTAGGACAGCTTGAAGCTTTCTTT. Protein product: CASSPLGQLEAFF.

This clonotype has just a few counts. The J gene is TRBJ1-6, the V gene TRBV5-1; unclear D gene. With 3 bases removed from V and 8 bases from J, the gap between germline ends came to 12 bases. The germline V gene has CDR1 SGHRS and CDR2 YFSETQ. The CDR3 runs 14 residues. The CDR3 is CASSYGRRDSPLHF. The DNA for the CDR3 is TGCGCCAGCAGCTATGGGAGAAGGGATTCACCCCTCCACTTT.

This clonotype turned up a few times. The rearrangement links TRBV19 to TRBJ1-4; unclear D gene. V lost 6 bases and J lost 8, with 16 bases in between. CDR1 and CDR2 (germline): LNHDA, SQIVND (reference sequence). CDR3 length equals 14 residues. The CDR3 protein is CASSATGSDEKLFF. The CDR3 bases are TGTGCCAGTAGCGCGACGGGGTCCGACGAAAAACTGTTTTTT.